One sample yielded the 25 T cell receptor beta chains listed below, sequenced in a study of graft-versus-host responses after intestinal transplantation. Sequenced by immunoSEQ multiplex PCR; TCRdb stores in-frame clones only, minus some. The repertoire consists of over 85,000 clones, with 93% occurring once and the leading ten covering 0.4% to 0.55%. These receptors lack a known antigen. Sequences were derived from unstimulated CD8+ T cells sorted from spleen or lymph node cells, sampled before intestinal transplant. Source of these receptors: a human donor who received an intestinal transplant.

The chain uses TRBV5-4 and TRBJ2-7; the D call may be TRBD1 or TRBD2 (7 bases each). The CDR3 is 15 residues long. V lost 4 bases, J lost 7 bases, and 21 bases lay in between. Germline values: CDR1 SGHNT, CDR2 YYREEE (reference sequence). The CDR3 spells CASSPGGQGVREQYF. The CDR3 DNA reads as TGTGCCAGCAGCCCGGGAGGTCAGGGGGTCAGAGAGCAGTACTTC.

The chain couples TRBV7-9 to TRBJ2-1; no firm D call. Germline CDR1 and CDR2: SEHNR and FQNEAQ (reference sequence). Trimming took 2 bases from V and 3 from J, leaving 11 bases between them. CDR3 length equals 15 residues. Written as DNA, the CDR3 is TGTGCCAGCAGCTTAATAAGCTACTTCTACAATGAGCAGTTCTTC. Its translation: CASSLISYFYNEQFF.

V is TRBV7-9 and J is TRBJ2-1; 10 bases map to TRBD2. V trimming: 3 bases; J trimming: 5 bases; junction bases outside the gene matches: 7. The CDR3 contains 16 residues. Germline CDR1 and CDR2: SEHNR and FQNEAQ (reference sequence). The CDR3 nucleotides read TGTGCCAGCAGCTTGGCGGGACTAGCGACTGACAATGAGCAGTTCTTC. This sequence encodes CASSLAGLATDNEQFF.

The V call is TRBV4-1, the J call TRBJ1-1; perhaps TRBD1 as D (6 bases). Trimming removed 4 bases at V and 3 bases at J, with 12 bases between. This CDR3 is 14 amino acids long. Per the germline V gene, CDR1 is MGHRA and CDR2 is YSYEKL. The DNA for the CDR3 is TGCGCCAGCAGCCCCTATGGGGGGCACACTGAAGCTTTCTTT. Its translation: CASSPYGGHTEAFF.

The chain is built from TRBV4-1 and TRBJ2-4; 11 nucleotides match TRBD2. Germline V gene sequence: CDR1 MGHRA, CDR2 YSYEKL. Losses at the gene ends were 1 base for V and 4 bases for J; bases not matched to a gene: 18. The CDR3 is 21 amino acids. The CDR3 DNA is TGCGCCAGCAGCCAAGGCCCTCATCTAGAGGGACTAGCGGAGGCGAAAAACATTCAGTACTTC. The encoded protein is CASSQGPHLEGLAEAKNIQYF.

The V call is TRBV20-1, the J call TRBJ2-7; D remains unclear. V shed 6 bases and J shed 2 bases, with 8 bases lying between them. The CDR3 runs to 11 residues. Germline V lookup: CDR1 DFQATT, CDR2 SNEGSKA (reference sequence). Here the CDR3 DNA reads TGCAGTGCCACTCTTACCTACGAGCAGTACTTC. Encoded protein: CSATLTYEQYF.

The genes are TRBV7-3 and TRBJ1-5, with a tentative D call TRBD1 (6 bases). The CDR3 loop spans 13 amino acids. Germline V gives CDR1 SGHTA, CDR2 FQGTGA. Trimming pared 5 bases from V and 10 bases from J, leaving 15 bases between. The CDR3 sequence is CASSEQTGSPQHF. CDR3 in DNA: TGTGCCAGCAGCGAGCAAACAGGGAGTCCCCAGCATTTT.

This clone occurred once. The J gene is TRBJ2-1, the V gene TRBV30; D remains unclear. Per germline, CDR1 GTSNPN and CDR2 SVGIG (reference sequence). Trimming removed 3 bases at V and 6 bases at J, with 12 bases between. The CDR3 totals 13 residues. The CDR3 reads CAWSPTRGNEQFF. The CDR3 DNA follows: TGTGCCTGGAGCCCTACTCGAGGCAATGAGCAGTTCTTC.

The genes are TRBV10-2 and TRBJ2-5; 11 bases align to TRBD1. The CDR3 sequence is 16 residues long. CDR1 is WSHSY, CDR2 SAAADI, per germline. V gave up 7 bases and J gave up 1 base; unmatched junction bases: 8. CDR3 loop: CASTNPDRGPQETQYF. The CDR3 DNA follows: TGCGCCAGCACAAACCCGGACAGGGGGCCCCAAGAGACCCAGTACTTC.

This sequence joins TRBV27 and TRBJ2-2, with D perhaps matching TRBD2 (6 bases). Germline values: CDR1 MNHEY, CDR2 SMNVEV (reference sequence). The CDR3 is made up of 14 amino acids. The ends were cut back, 4 bases at V and 5 bases at J, with 11 bases in the middle. CDR3 coding DNA: TGTGCCAGCAGTTACGGGAGTCGGACCGGGGAGCTGTTTTTT. Translated: CASSYGSRTGELFF.

The chain employs TRBV4-2 and TRBJ2-7, with 9 bases fitting TRBD2. The J segment lost 2 bases and the V segment lost 3 bases, leaving 5 bases of the junction unmatched. The CDR3 runs 15 residues. In germline, CDR1 is LGHNA, CDR2 YNFKEQ. The CDR3 DNA reads as TGTGCCAGCAGCCAGGGGGGACTAGCCGCCTACGAGCAGTACTTC. Its protein product is CASSQGGLAAYEQYF.

This chain uses TRBV13 with TRBJ1-1, with 9 bases fitting TRBD1. V was pared by 5 bases and J by 4 bases, with 11 bases of the junction left unmatched. From germline, CDR1 is PRHDT and CDR2 FYEKMQ (reference sequence). The CDR3 spans 16 residues. The DNA for the CDR3 is TGTGCCAGCAGCCCCACGGGACAGGGCAGTTTCACTGAAGCTTTCTTT. It translates to CASSPTGQGSFTEAFF.

This chain uses TRBV4-1 with TRBJ2-5, with TRBD2 matching 10 bases. The CDR3 is made up of 18 amino acids. J lost 2 bases, V lost 1 base, and 10 bases had no gene match. Germline assignment: CDR1 MGHRA and CDR2 YSYEKL. The CDR3 loop reads CASSQGEGLLAGQETQYF. CDR3 nucleotide sequence: TGCGCCAGCAGCCAAGGGGAAGGCCTACTAGCGGGACAAGAGACCCAGTACTTC.

The rearrangement joins TRBV13 to TRBJ2-5; perhaps D is TRBD1 or TRBD2 (5 bases each). The CDR3 consists of 14 residues. Germline CDR1 and CDR2: PRHDT and FYEKMQ (reference sequence). Trimming pared 5 bases from V and 0 bases from J, leaving 10 bases between. This chain's CDR3 is CASSGTGYQETQYF. The CDR3 nucleotides are TGTGCCAGCAGCGGGACGGGGTACCAAGAGACCCAGTACTTC.

This clone occurred once. The J gene is TRBJ1-1, the V gene TRBV7-8, with D uncertain. CDR1 and CDR2 (germline): SGHVS, FQNEAQ. This CDR3 is 15 amino acids long. Trimming removed 6 bases from V and 3 bases from J, with 17 bases in between. CDR3: CASSKEVAGHTEAFF. The CDR3 nucleotides read TGTGCCAGCAGTAAAGAAGTGGCAGGCCACACTGAAGCTTTCTTT.

The chain couples TRBV6-6 to TRBJ2-3; tentative D call: TRBD1 (5 bases). This CDR3 comprises 14 residues. The ends were cut back, 6 bases at V and 0 bases at J, with 10 bases in the middle. CDR1 and CDR2 (germline): MNHNY, SVGAGI (reference sequence). CDR3: CASSVDKSTDTQYF. The CDR3, as DNA: TGTGCCAGCAGCGTGGACAAGAGCACAGATACGCAGTATTTT.

CDR3 nucleotides: TGTGCCAGCAGTGGAACAGGGGGCGGTCAGCCCCAGCATTTT. Amino acid sequence: CASSGTGGGQPQHF. The chain is built from TRBV6-1 and TRBJ1-5; 9 bases agree with TRBD1. CDR3 size: 14 residues. In germline, CDR1 is MNHNS, CDR2 SASEGT. The junction had 4 bases not matched to a gene; V was cut back by 4 bases and J by 6 bases.

The chain combines TRBV10-2 with TRBJ2-5, with D uncertain. Germline CDR1 is WSHSY and CDR2 is SAAADI. The V gene lost 6 bases and the J gene lost 5 bases, with 16 bases spanning the gap. The length of the CDR3 is 14 residues. CDR3 DNA: TGCGCCAGCAGCCCCGAGACGGGTTGGGAGACCCAGTACTTC. It translates to CASSPETGWETQYF.

The chain uses TRBV7-2 and TRBJ1-1, with D hard to call. CDR1 SGHTA and CDR2 FQGNSA come from the germline V gene. The length of the CDR3 is 12 residues. V lost 2 bases to trimming and J lost 5 bases, with 6 bases between them. CDR3 amino acids: CASSLMGTEAFF. For the CDR3, the DNA is TGTGCCAGCAGCTTAATGGGGACTGAAGCTTTCTTT.

This chain connects TRBV9 to TRBJ1-2; no definite D call. CDR3 size: 13 residues. V was shortened by 0 bases and J by 4 bases, with 7 bases between the two germline ends. Germline lookup yields CDR1 SGDLS and CDR2 YYNGEE. In nucleotides, the CDR3 is TGTGCCAGCAGCGTAGGGATCGGCTATGGCTACACCTTC. It specifies CASSVGIGYGYTF.

The rearrangement links TRBV15 to TRBJ2-5, with 7 bases matching TRBD1. The CDR3 runs 13 residues. Germline assignment: CDR1 LNHNV and CDR2 YYDKDF (reference sequence). Losses at the gene ends were 3 bases for V and 3 bases for J; bases not matched to a gene: 1. The CDR3 spells CATSSGQEETQYF. In DNA, the CDR3 is TGTGCCACCAGCAGCGGACAGGAAGAGACCCAGTACTTC.

The rearrangement joins TRBV29-1 to TRBJ1-2; D call uncertain. Germline assignment: CDR1 SQVTM and CDR2 ANQGSEA. This CDR3 contains 9 residues. V lost 7 bases to trimming and J lost 8 bases, with 8 bases between them. For the CDR3, the DNA is TGCAGCGCCCGTCCGGGCTACACCTTC. Translating it yields CSARPGYTF.

The DNA of the CDR3 is TGTGCCAGCAAACTACAGGGGAATCAGCCCCAGCATTTT. It yields the protein CASKLQGNQPQHF. This chain connects TRBV27 to TRBJ1-5, with 7 bases matching TRBD1. The CDR3 extends over 13 amino acids. Unmatched junction bases numbered 4, after V lost 7 bases and J lost 4 bases. Germline lookup yields CDR1 MNHEY and CDR2 SMNVEV (reference sequence).

Worth noting for this clone: At the DNA level, this CDR3 is encoded by other sequences in the same sample as well. The J gene is TRBJ2-1, the V gene TRBV5-6; D remains unclear. The CDR3 is made up of 15 amino acids. Trimming cost V 4 bases and J 0 bases, with 11 bases left between them. Germline assignment: CDR1 SGHDT and CDR2 YYEEEE. Written as DNA, the CDR3 is TGTGCCAGCAGCATCAGCCGAAACTCCTACAATGAGCAGTTCTTC. Translating gives CASSISRNSYNEQFF.

The chain joins TRBV7-9 to TRBJ1-2; D not resolved. CDR1 is SEHNR, CDR2 FQNEAQ, per germline (reference sequence). Trimming took off 1 base at V and 4 bases at J, with 4 bases between the two ends. This CDR3 comprises 12 residues. This CDR3 reads CASSLEVYGYTF. The CDR3 DNA reads as TGTGCCAGCAGCTTAGAGGTCTATGGCTACACCTTC.